Here is one TCR beta chain with its context. The data were taken from a study of memory CD4+ T cells and cytomegalovirus serostatus. Libraries were prepared by immunoSEQ multiplex PCR; TCRdb keeps only in-frame clonotypes and omits some of them. The sample has just over 45,000 clones, 60% to 85% seen once. This CDR3 contains 14 residues. The germline V gene has CDR1 PRHDT and CDR2 FYEKMQ (reference sequence). Deletions cut 2 bases from V and 4 bases from J, with 8 bases between. The sort gate was single viable CD3+CD4+CD8-CD45RO+ cells for memory CD4+ T cells. The rearrangement joins TRBV13 to TRBJ1-4; a possible D gene is TRBD1 (5 bases). The sequencing sample was made of memory CD4+ T cells from blood. This TCR came from an adult in good health and CMV-seronegative. For the CDR3, the DNA is TGTGCCAGCAGCTTATGGGGGGTTAATGAAAAACTGTTTTTT. Protein: CASSLWGVNEKLFF.